The T cell receptor (beta chain) under discussion was sequenced for a study of cytomegalovirus exposure and HLA in healthy donors. PCR primers comprised 60 Vbeta and 13 Jbeta primers. Only in-frame clones appear in the TCRdb table, and some are missing; sequencing was by immunoSEQ multiplex PCR. Among 110,000 to 150,000 clones listed, 80% were seen once. Material for sequencing was PBMCs. This clonotype was sampled from a female donor in good health and CMV-seronegative.

CDR3 loop: CASSYAYRGDTEAFF. DNA for the CDR3: TGTGCCAGCAGTTACGCTTACAGGGGTGACACTGAAGCTTTCTTT. The V gene is TRBV6-5, the J gene TRBJ1-1; 7 bases are a match to TRBD1. CDR1 and CDR2 (germline): MNHEY, SVGAGI. V shed 2 bases and J 3 bases; nucleotides not matched to a gene: 6. The CDR3 length is 15 residues.